This entry features one T cell receptor beta chain sequence. The data originate from a study of blood T cell repertoires in COVID-19. The overall study: The cDNA or gDNA used as material had been derived from T cells, B-cell-depleted T cells, or PBMCs.

The CDR3 covers 14 residues. The germline V and J ends were trimmed by 5 bases and 8 bases, with 18 bases remaining between them. The germline V gene has CDR1 SGHVS and CDR2 FQNEAQ. The table came from immunoSEQ multiplex PCR; TCRdb's copy has only in-frame clones and leaves some out. The sample comprises about 380,000 clones, roughly 86% of which are singletons, and approximately 1.2% rests with the top ten. The chain recombines TRBV7-8 with TRBJ1-2; possibly TRBD1 for D (6 bases). The TCR comes from a man aged 30 to 39 who had recovered from COVID-19. The specimen was PBMCs or T cells enriched from blood (not recorded which). CDR3: CASSLHLRGEGYTF. CDR3 in DNA: TGTGCCAGCAGCCTCCACCTCAGGGGAGAAGGCTACACCTTC.